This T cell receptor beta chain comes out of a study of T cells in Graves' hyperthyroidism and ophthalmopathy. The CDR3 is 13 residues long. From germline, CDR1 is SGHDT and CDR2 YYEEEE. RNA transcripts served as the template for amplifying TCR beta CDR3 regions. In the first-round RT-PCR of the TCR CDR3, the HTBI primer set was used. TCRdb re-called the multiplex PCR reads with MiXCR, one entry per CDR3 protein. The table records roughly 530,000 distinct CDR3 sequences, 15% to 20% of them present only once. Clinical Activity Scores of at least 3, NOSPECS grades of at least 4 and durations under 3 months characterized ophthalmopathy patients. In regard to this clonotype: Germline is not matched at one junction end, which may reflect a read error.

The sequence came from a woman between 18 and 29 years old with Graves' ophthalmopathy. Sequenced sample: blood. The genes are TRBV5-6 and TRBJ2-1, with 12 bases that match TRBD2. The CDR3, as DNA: TGTGCCAGCGGCTTGGGGCTAGCGGGAGGGCCGTTCTTC. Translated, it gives CASGLGLAGGPFF.